Below are 29 T cell receptor beta chains sequenced from a single sample in a study of breast tumors, draining lymph nodes, adjacent tissues. TCRdb re-called the multiplex PCR reads with MiXCR, one entry per CDR3 protein. The sample records about 220,000 distinct CDR3 sequences, approximately 36% being singletons. Axillary draining lymph nodes of breast cancer patients supplied the node samples. Sequenced sample: axillary lymph node tissue. The receptors originated from a female donor with breast cancer. Some clones in this sample may be carry-over from other donors' samples.

This clonotype was seen ten or more times. V is TRBV20-1 and J is TRBJ2-7; D uncertain. Germline loops: CDR1 DFQATT, CDR2 SNEGSKA (reference sequence). V lost 5 bases and J lost 0, with 5 bases in between. The CDR3 consists of 11 residues. The chain's CDR3 is CSAVLSYEQYF. The CDR3 DNA sequence: TGCAGTGCTGTCCTCTCCTACGAGCAGTACTTC.

This clonotype was observed a single time. The chain uses TRBV19 and TRBJ2-3, with a weak D call TRBD2 (6 bases). Germline-derived CDR1 and CDR2 are LNHDA and SQIVND (reference sequence). The CDR3 totals 14 residues. V lost 7 bases and J 1 base, leaving 12 bases between the germline ends. CDR3 in DNA: TGTGCCAGTACCGATGGAGGGGGCACAGATACGCAGTATTTT. As protein: CASTDGGGTDTQYF.

Many counts were recorded for this clonotype. The chain's CDR3 is CASSIREQGYTF. As DNA, the CDR3 is TGTGCCAGTAGTATACGAGAGCAGGGCTACACCTTC. The V gene is TRBV19, the J gene TRBJ1-2; D is unclear. The CDR3 sequence is 12 residues long. Trimming removed 2 bases at V and 8 bases at J, with 9 bases between. From germline, CDR1 is LNHDA and CDR2 SQIVND (reference sequence). Complete variable domain (other parts from reference TRBV19 and TRBJ1-2): DGGITQSPKYLFRKEGQNVTLSCEQNLNHDAMYWYRQDPGQGLRLIYYSQIVNDFQKGDIAEGYSVSREKKESFPLTVTSAQKNPTAFYLCASSIREQGYTFGSGTRLTVV.

In this sample, this clonotype turned up many times. V and J are TRBV7-2 and TRBJ2-1; D gene uncertain. This CDR3 has 14 residues. In germline, CDR1 is SGHTA, CDR2 FQGNSA. Trimming pared 5 bases from V and 6 bases from J, leaving 14 bases between. The CDR3 DNA is TGTGCCAGCAGCCCCCCCGTTGGTGGCAATGAGCAGTTCTTC. Translating it yields CASSPPVGGNEQFF.

With respect to this clonotype: This may arise from a read error, as a much more abundant clone is one base away. It is likely a read error, because the conserved phenylalanine at the end of the CDR3 is missing. The gene calls are TRBV4-1 and TRBJ1-2, with 10 nucleotides matching TRBD1. Germline V gene data show CDR1 as MGHRA and CDR2 as YSYEKL. V was clipped by 6 bases and J by 6 bases; unmatched bases: 10. The CDR3 runs to 15 residues. The CDR3 nucleotides read TGCGCCAGCAGGCCCGCCGGGACAGGGGTGAATGGCTACACCCTC. Its translation: CASRPAGTGVNGYTL.

This clonotype was recorded at least ten times. This chain links TRBV19 with TRBJ1-6, with TRBD1 as a possible D gene (5 bases). Germline CDR1 LNHDA, CDR2 SQIVND (reference sequence). V was clipped by 5 bases and J by 7 bases, with 9 bases between them. This CDR3 contains 13 residues. The CDR3 coding sequence is TGTGCCAGTAGTGCAAGACAGAATTCACCCCTCCACTTT. Translated: CASSARQNSPLHF.

This clonotype was found many times. The rearrangement uses TRBV3-1 and TRBJ2-3; TRBD2 matches at 12 bases. CDR3 length: 17 residues. V lost 6 bases and J lost 0; bases outside the gene matches: 7. Germline V gene data show CDR1 as LGHDT and CDR2 as YNNKEL (reference sequence). The CDR3 loop reads CASRGTSGFTSTDTQYF. The CDR3 nucleotides read TGTGCCAGCAGAGGGACTAGCGGGTTCACTAGCACAGATACGCAGTATTTT.

This clonotype came up many times. CDR3 in amino acids: CASSPRTGTNEKLFF. CDR3 sequence (DNA): TGCGCCAGCAGCCCGCGAACAGGGACTAATGAAAAACTGTTTTTT. The chain is built from TRBV4-3 and TRBJ1-4; D might be TRBD1 (6 bases). Germline V gives CDR1 LGHNA, CDR2 YSLEER. Trimming pared 4 bases from V and 2 bases from J, leaving 11 bases between. The CDR3 runs 15 residues.

CDR3 nucleotides: TGTGCCACCAGTGATGTCGCCGGGAGCTCCTACGAGCAGTACTTC. This sequence encodes CATSDVAGSSYEQYF. V is TRBV24-1 and J is TRBJ2-7; D might be TRBD2 (6 bases). The CDR3 is 15 amino acids. V gave up 3 bases and J gave up 0 bases, with 11 bases separating them. Germline assignment: CDR1 KGHDR and CDR2 SFDVKD.

This clonotype was seen at least ten times. V is TRBV24-1 and J is TRBJ2-1; D is possibly TRBD2 (7 bases). The CDR3 extends over 15 amino acids. The germline V gene encodes CDR1 KGHDR and CDR2 SFDVKD. V dropped 10 bases and J dropped 2 bases, with 17 bases sitting between them. The CDR3 nucleotides read TGTGCCACGTTCGGAGGGGGGGAAGCCTACAATGAGCAGTTCTTC. It specifies CATFGGGEAYNEQFF.

The rearrangement joins TRBV11-3 to TRBJ2-3, with 8 bases lining up with TRBD1. The junction had 9 bases not matched to a gene; V was cut back by 1 base and J by 3 bases. The CDR3 is made up of 17 amino acids. Germline CDR1 is SGHNT and CDR2 is YENEEA. The CDR3 region has the DNA TGTGCCAGCAGCTTAGCCTCCGGGACAGGAAGGACAGATACGCAGTATTTT. This codes for CASSLASGTGRTDTQYF.

The chain links TRBV27 to TRBJ2-2; 12 bases match TRBD1. Germline assignment: CDR1 MNHEY and CDR2 SMNVEV (reference sequence). V lost 2 bases to trimming and J lost 7 bases; unmatched junction nucleotides: 8. The CDR3 runs to 17 residues. The CDR3 bases are TGTGCCAGCAGTTTACGCGGGACAGGGGGCTTGGTCGGGGAGCTGTTTTTT. Encoded protein: CASSLRGTGGLVGELFF.

This clonotype was counted ten times or more. The V and J genes are TRBV15 and TRBJ2-7, with D possibly TRBD1 on 6 matching bases. With 6 bases removed from V and 2 bases from J, the gap between germline ends came to 11 bases. This CDR3 contains 13 residues. In germline, CDR1 is LNHNV, CDR2 YYDKDF (reference sequence). The CDR3 DNA is TGTGCCACCAGTTCCGGGACAACCTACGAGCAGTACTTC. Its translation: CATSSGTTYEQYF.

In its sample, this clonotype was seen a few times. This chain links TRBV5-1 with TRBJ2-5; 7 nucleotides agree with TRBD2. CDR3 length: 17 amino acids. Germline lookup yields CDR1 SGHRS and CDR2 YFSETQ. The J segment lost 3 bases and the V segment lost 1 base, leaving 12 bases of the junction unmatched. The CDR3 is CASSLWQGGNRKETQYF. The CDR3 DNA is TGCGCCAGCAGCTTGTGGCAGGGAGGGAATAGAAAAGAGACCCAGTACTTC. Looking up the rest from reference TRBV5-1 and TRBJ2-5 gives the full variable domain: KAGVTQTPRYLIKTRGQQVTLSCSPISGHRSVSWYQQTPGQGLQFLFEYFSETQRNKGNFPGRFSGRQFSNSRSEMNVSTLELGDSALYLCASSLWQGGNRKETQYFGPGTRLLVL.

This clonotype was picked up a small number of times. Being one base from a much bigger clone, this may be a read error. The chain carries TRBV5-1 and TRBJ2-3; D call uncertain. Germline CDR1 reads SGHRS; CDR2 reads YFSETQ. CDR3 length: 14 amino acids. The CDR3, as DNA: TGCGCCGGCAGCTTGCTAGGGAGCACAGATACGCAGTATTTT. Translation: CAGSLLGSTDTQYF.

This clonotype appeared many times. This chain connects TRBV7-2 to TRBJ1-3; 9 bases are a match to TRBD1. CDR1 SGHTA and CDR2 FQGNSA come from the germline V gene. The CDR3 is made up of 15 amino acids. After removal of 3 bases from V and 2 bases from J, the junction contained 2 bases not matched to a gene. The CDR3 loop reads CASSFTGGAGNTIYF. DNA for the CDR3: TGTGCCAGCAGCTTTACAGGGGGCGCTGGAAACACCATATATTTT.

In this sample, this clonotype turned up once. At one of its ends the junction is not consistent with the germline gene, which may arise from a read error. The chain is built from TRBV29-1 and TRBJ2-2; D perhaps matches TRBD1 (6 bases). Germline CDR1 reads SQVTM; CDR2 reads ANQGSEA. This CDR3 has 14 residues. The CDR3 sequence: CSVDLQGNTGELSW. CDR3 DNA: TGCAGCGTGGATCTTCAGGGGAACACCGGGGAGCTGTCTTGG.

The V gene is TRBV20-1, the J gene TRBJ2-3; D perhaps matches TRBD1 (5 bases). V gave up 3 bases and J gave up 8 bases, with 18 bases separating them. CDR3 size: 14 residues. In germline, CDR1 is DFQATT, CDR2 SNEGSKA (reference sequence). For the CDR3, the DNA is TGCAGTGCTAGTATACCAGGGCGAATTGCTACGCAGTATTTT. Protein: CSASIPGRIATQYF.

There are many counts of this clonotype. The V gene is TRBV12-5, the J gene TRBJ1-5, with unresolved D. Trimming cost V 7 bases and J 1 base, with 8 bases left between them. The CDR3 runs 13 residues. Looked up from germline, CDR1 is LGHNT and CDR2 is FRNRAP. In nucleotides, the CDR3 is TGTGCTAGTGCCCTTGAAAGCAATCAGCCCCAGCATTTT. Translating it yields CASALESNQPQHF. Looking up the rest from reference TRBV12-5 and TRBJ1-5 gives the full variable domain: DARVTQTPRHKVTEMGQEVTMRCQPILGHNTVFWYRQTMMQGLELLAYFRNRAPLDDSGMPKDRFSAEMPDATLATLKIQPSEPRDSAVYFCASALESNQPQHFGDGTRLSIL.

This clonotype has a single count. V gene TRBV14 combines with J gene TRBJ2-1, with a tentative D call TRBD1 (6 bases). This CDR3 is 15 amino acids long. Germline V CDR1 and CDR2: SGHDN, FVKESK. V was shortened by 1 base and J by 6 bases, with 13 bases between the two germline ends. This CDR3 reads CASSQVPGAGNEQFF. The CDR3 DNA follows: TGTGCCAGCAGCCAAGTCCCAGGGGCGGGCAATGAGCAGTTCTTC.

This clonotype was seen at least ten times. V gene TRBV5-4 combines with J gene TRBJ2-7; 11 bases align to TRBD2. V dropped 0 bases and J dropped 6; count of bases not matched to a gene: 2. Germline V gene data show CDR1 as SGHNT and CDR2 as YYREEE (reference sequence). The length of the CDR3 is 14 residues. CDR3 DNA sequence: TGTGCCAGCAGCTTGGCACTAGCGGGAGTCGAGCAGTACTTC. Its translation: CASSLALAGVEQYF.

This clonotype was found many times. V usage is TRBV7-9 and J usage is TRBJ1-3; possibly TRBD1 for D (5 bases). V was clipped by 2 bases and J by 0 bases, with 8 bases between them. Germline values: CDR1 SEHNR, CDR2 FQNEAQ (reference sequence). This CDR3 is built from 15 residues. Written as DNA, the CDR3 is TGTGCCAGCAGCTTACAGGGTATCTCTGGAAACACCATATATTTT. Its translation: CASSLQGISGNTIYF. Complete variable domain (other parts from reference TRBV7-9 and TRBJ1-3): DTGVSQNPRHKITKRGQNVTFRCDPISEHNRLYWYRQTLGQGPEFLTYFQNEAQLEKSRLLSDRFSAERPKGSFSTLEIQRTEQGDSAMYLCASSLQGISGNTIYFGEGSWLTVV.

On this clonotype itself: One junction end disagrees with the germline gene, perhaps due to a read error. The chain links TRBV3-1 to TRBJ2-6; maybe TRBD1 (5 bases). CDR1 and CDR2 (germline): LGHDT, YNNKEL (reference sequence). The CDR3 runs to 14 residues. CDR3 residues: CASSQGSGADVLTF. The CDR3 coding sequence is TGTGCCAGCAGCCAAGGCTCTGGGGCCGACGTCCTGACTTTC.

The gene calls are TRBV19 and TRBJ1-1; D not certain. The CDR3 consists of 12 residues. The V and J ends lost 7 bases and 3 bases respectively, with 9 bases between them. CDR1 is LNHDA and CDR2 is SQIVND in the germline V gene (reference sequence). CDR3 in amino acids: CASTIGYTEAFF. The CDR3 DNA is TGTGCCAGTACGATCGGGTACACTGAAGCTTTCTTT. Using reference TRBV19 and TRBJ1-1 for the parts outside the CDR3, the full variable domain is DGGITQSPKYLFRKEGQNVTLSCEQNLNHDAMYWYRQDPGQGLRLIYYSQIVNDFQKGDIAEGYSVSREKKESFPLTVTSAQKNPTAFYLCASTIGYTEAFFGQGTRLTVV.

This clonotype occurred many times. The V and J genes are TRBV20-1 and TRBJ2-7; 8 positions match TRBD1. CDR1 is DFQATT, CDR2 SNEGSKA, per germline (reference sequence). The CDR3 contains 14 residues. Trimming took 0 bases from V and 4 from J; bases not matched to a gene: 5. DNA of the CDR3: TGCAGTGCTAGAGATCCCCGGACAGGGTACGAGCAGTACTTC. It specifies CSARDPRTGYEQYF.

Ten or more counts support this clonotype. V is TRBV20-1 and J is TRBJ1-2; possible D gene TRBD1, 5 bases. Trimming took 2 bases from V and 4 from J, leaving 11 bases between them. The germline V gene encodes CDR1 DFQATT and CDR2 SNEGSKA (reference sequence). This CDR3 has 13 residues. The CDR3 DNA reads TGCAGTGCTAGACTTTCGGGGGGCTATGGCTACACCTTC. As protein: CSARLSGGYGYTF.

This clonotype was counted many times. This chain uses TRBV20-1 with TRBJ2-5, with 8 bases aligning to TRBD2. V dropped 2 bases and J dropped 10; count of bases not matched to a gene: 9. The CDR3 extends over 13 amino acids. From germline, CDR1 is DFQATT and CDR2 SNEGSKA (reference sequence). The CDR3 protein is CSARQVAGRDQYF. DNA of the CDR3: TGCAGTGCTAGACAAGTAGCGGGGAGAGACCAGTACTTC.

Concerning this clonotype itself: This likely comes from a read error, as the CDR3 has no conserved phenylalanine or tryptophan at its end. Because the CDR3's place on the DNA is in doubt, the DNA is left out and the CDR3 is given as listed by TCRdb. This chain links TRBV11-2 with TRBJ2-3; no DNA check was done on the table's D call, TRBD1. The CDR3 spans 9 amino acids, including both terminal residues. Germline CDR1 SGHAT, CDR2 FQNNGV. The CDR3 region is CASSLGQGG.

There are many counts of this clonotype. This chain joins TRBV24-1 and TRBJ1-5; TRBD1 is a possible D gene (5 bases). Germline loops: CDR1 KGHDR, CDR2 SFDVKD. Trimming took off 5 bases at V and 2 bases at J, with 12 bases between the two ends. The CDR3 is 15 residues long. The CDR3 reads CATSGRDGGNQPQHF. The CDR3 DNA reads as TGTGCCACCAGTGGGAGGGACGGGGGCAATCAGCCCCAGCATTTT.